This T cell receptor (beta chain) was obtained from a study of blood T cells in healthy people across ages. Findings and limits, study-wide: The diversity estimates, figures obtained from one million T cells, were considered underestimates.

This clonotype was counted many times. Its target is unknown. Extracted total RNA amounted to at least 5.5 micrograms for each sample. With 4 bases removed from V and 4 bases from J, the gap between germline ends came to 10 bases. This CDR3 has 14 residues. CDR1 and CDR2 (germline): SGHDN, FVKESK. Primers used in a second PCR of about 6 to 11 cycles were a sample-barcoded 5' primer and a J-beta primer mix. A tag from a template-switch adaptor with 12 random nucleotides marked each cDNA molecule. TCRdb independently ran MiXCR on the 5' RACE reads; one entry per CDR3 protein. The repertoire has approximately 810,000 distinct CDR3 sequences, more than 25% of them found once; the top ten carry 17%.

Sequencing was performed on blood. The receptor's source is a woman aged 80 or over in good health. The gene calls are TRBV14 and TRBJ1-4; D is perhaps TRBD1 (5 bases). CDR3 sequence (DNA): TGTGCCAGCAGCCGACGGGACGGTAATGAAAAACTGTTTTTT. Residues: CASSRRDGNEKLFF. Full variable domain (missing parts from reference TRBV14 and TRBJ1-4): EAGVTQFPSHSVIEKGQTVTLRCDPISGHDNLYWYRRVMGKEIKFLLHFVKESKQDESGMPNNRFLAERTGGTYSTLKVQPAELEDSGVYFCASSRRDGNEKLFFGSGTQLSVL.